One and the same sample provided the 19 T cell receptor beta chains below, sequenced in a study of OX40 agonist ivuxolimab in advanced cancers. The protocol was immunoSEQ multiplex PCR, while the TCRdb copy is restricted to in-frame clones and leaves out a portion. In the table there are 65,000 to 75,000 clones, 87% of which are singletons. Sequencing was performed on CD4+ or CD8+ T cells sorted from blood, taken in a trial of the OX40 agonist ivuxolimab. The origin of the receptors is an adult with an advanced solid tumor such as melanoma, head and neck, liver or kidney cancer.

The rearrangement links TRBV5-1 to TRBJ1-1; no clear D. Looked up from germline, CDR1 is SGHRS and CDR2 is YFSETQ. V was shortened by 1 base and J by 4 bases, with 11 bases between the two germline ends. This CDR3 is 14 amino acids long. CDR3 sequence: CASSLFSLGTEAFF. In nucleotides, the CDR3 is TGCGCCAGCAGCTTGTTCTCTCTCGGCACTGAAGCTTTCTTT.

CDR3 nucleotides: TGTGCCAGCAGTGACTCTTATGACAGTAATTCACCCCTCCACTTT. Protein product: CASSDSYDSNSPLHF. The chain joins TRBV6-4 to TRBJ1-6; D is perhaps TRBD1 (5 bases). The CDR3 extends over 15 amino acids. V dropped 0 bases and J dropped 6 bases, with 9 bases sitting between them. Germline V gene lookup returns CDR1 MRHNA and CDR2 SNTAGT.

This clone has a single count. The rearrangement links TRBV29-1 to TRBJ2-4; 9 nucleotides line up with TRBD2. The CDR3 has 16 amino acids. The trim removed 4 bases at V and 8 bases at J, leaving 15 bases unmatched. Per germline, CDR1 SQVTM and CDR2 ANQGSEA. CDR3 in amino acids: CSVAGLASGVRDIQYF. The CDR3 nucleotides read TGCAGCGTTGCCGGACTAGCGAGTGGGGTTAGAGACATTCAGTACTTC.

In DNA form, the CDR3 reads TGCAGCGTTGAAATGGGGACCCCCTACGAGCAGTACTTC. It yields the protein CSVEMGTPYEQYF. The genes are TRBV29-1 and TRBJ2-5, with D perhaps TRBD1 or TRBD2 (5 bases each). The end of the DNA fits TRBJ2-7 better, so the J call may be wrong. Per germline, CDR1 SQVTM and CDR2 ANQGSEA. This CDR3 spans 13 amino acids.

This chain links TRBV27 with TRBJ1-1; D gene uncertain. Trimming took off 8 bases at V and 4 bases at J, with 11 bases between the two ends. The CDR3 covers 12 residues. Per the germline V gene, CDR1 is MNHEY and CDR2 is SMNVEV (reference sequence). The CDR3 loop is CASGSAGTEAFF. For the CDR3, the DNA is TGTGCCAGCGGGAGCGCTGGCACTGAAGCTTTCTTT.

The CDR3 coding sequence is TGTGCCTGGTGGGACAGGGGGCGAGTTAGCACCGGGGAGCTGTTTTTT. Protein product: CAWWDRGRVSTGELFF. The rearrangement links TRBV30 to TRBJ2-2, with 12 bases that match TRBD1. CDR1 GTSNPN and CDR2 SVGIG come from the germline V gene (reference sequence). The trim removed 5 bases at V and 4 bases at J, leaving 8 bases unmatched. This CDR3 spans 16 amino acids.

The chain links TRBV6-5 to TRBJ2-7; 9 bases are a match to TRBD1. The V and J ends lost 0 bases and 6 bases, in that order; junction bases with no gene match: 3. The CDR3 totals 14 residues. The germline V gene encodes CDR1 MNHEY and CDR2 SVGAGI. CDR3 loop: CASSYSRTGVEQYF. DNA for the CDR3: TGTGCCAGCAGTTACTCAAGGACAGGGGTCGAGCAGTACTTC.

The V and J genes are TRBV4-2 and TRBJ2-7; perhaps TRBD1 as D (5 bases). With 0 bases removed from V and 1 base from J, the gap between germline ends came to 10 bases. CDR3 size: 15 residues. Germline CDR1 LGHNA, CDR2 YNFKEQ. Written as DNA, the CDR3 is TGTGCCAGCAGCCAAGACCTGGCAGGGTCCTACGAGCAGTACTTC. This codes for CASSQDLAGSYEQYF.

The V call is TRBV18, the J call TRBJ1-3; TRBD1 matches at 11 bases. Germline V gene lookup returns CDR1 KGHSH and CDR2 LQKENI. The CDR3 length is 16 residues. V lost 2 bases, J lost 2 bases, and 2 bases stayed unmatched. This chain's CDR3 is CASSPGQGAAGNTIYF. Here the CDR3 DNA reads TGTGCCAGCTCACCAGGACAGGGGGCCGCTGGAAACACCATATATTTT.

The rearrangement uses TRBV27 and TRBJ1-1, with TRBD1 matching over 10 bases. CDR1 is MNHEY, CDR2 SMNVEV, per germline (reference sequence). CDR3 length: 15 amino acids. The V gene end was trimmed by 6 bases and the J gene end by 4 bases; junction bases not matched to a gene: 8. CDR3 DNA sequence: TGTGCCAGCAGCAAAAGGACAGGGGGGAGCACTGAAGCTTTCTTT. Translation: CASSKRTGGSTEAFF.

The J gene is TRBJ2-1, the V gene TRBV5-6; D is uncertain. CDR1 SGHDT and CDR2 YYEEEE come from the germline V gene. The V and J ends lost 4 bases and 6 bases respectively, with 17 bases between them. This CDR3 comprises 15 residues. CDR3 protein: CASSPLGLFGNEQFF. The CDR3 DNA is TGTGCCAGCAGCCCCCTCGGCTTGTTTGGCAATGAGCAGTTCTTC.

V gene TRBV2 combines with J gene TRBJ1-2; D perhaps matches TRBD1 (5 bases). The CDR3 has 12 amino acids. V lost 2 bases, J lost 7 bases, and 8 bases lay in between. Germline loops: CDR1 SNHLY, CDR2 FYNNEI. The CDR3 DNA reads TGTGCCAGCAGTGAACTCGGGGGTGGCTACACCTTC. Translation: CASSELGGGYTF.

The V call is TRBV27, the J call TRBJ2-4, with no clear D. Germline V gene data show CDR1 as MNHEY and CDR2 as SMNVEV (reference sequence). The CDR3 covers 13 residues. V lost 5 bases, J lost 5 bases, and 10 bases lay in between. CDR3 nucleotide sequence: TGTGCCAGCAGTCGACTTAGCCAAAACATTCAGTACTTC. Its translation is CASSRLSQNIQYF.

The V and J genes are TRBV6-1 and TRBJ1-5; no firm D call. V lost 2 bases and J 0 bases, leaving 8 bases between the germline ends. CDR1 and CDR2 from the germline V gene are MNHNS and SASEGT. The CDR3 sequence is 15 residues long. The CDR3 is CASSEILDSNQPQHF. For the CDR3, the DNA is TGTGCCAGCAGTGAAATTCTGGATAGCAATCAGCCCCAGCATTTT.

This rearrangement joins TRBV18 to TRBJ2-1; D is perhaps TRBD1 or TRBD2 (5 bases each). The CDR3 runs 15 residues. V dropped 1 base and J dropped 7 bases, with 14 bases sitting between them. The germline CDR1 and CDR2 sequences are KGHSH and LQKENI. In DNA, the CDR3 is TGTGCCAGCTCACCACGAGGGACGGATCTTAATGAGCAGTTCTTC. Protein sequence: CASSPRGTDLNEQFF.

This chain links TRBV10-2 with TRBJ2-1, with 10 positions matching TRBD2. CDR1 WSHSY and CDR2 SAAADI come from the germline V gene. The V segment lost 4 bases and the J segment 10 bases; nucleotides outside the gene matches: 7. The CDR3 loop spans 14 amino acids. The chain's CDR3 is CASSVSSGSGEQFF. The DNA of the CDR3 is TGCGCCAGCAGTGTTTCTAGCGGGAGCGGCGAGCAGTTCTTC.

The chain links TRBV6-5 to TRBJ2-1; possibly TRBD2 for D (6 bases). CDR3 length equals 15 residues. In germline, CDR1 is MNHEY, CDR2 SVGAGI. V gave up 6 bases and J gave up 9 bases, with 21 bases separating them. The CDR3 protein is CASRRGRAPLGEQFF. The CDR3 DNA reads TGTGCCAGCAGGCGGGGCAGGGCCCCTTTAGGTGAGCAGTTCTTC.

Many counts were recorded for this clone. The chain employs TRBV28 and TRBJ1-1; D not resolved. The germline CDR1 and CDR2 sequences are MDHEN and SYDVKM. Trimming took 3 bases from V and 8 from J, leaving 13 bases between them. The CDR3 extends over 13 amino acids. CDR3: CASSFPQASEAFF. DNA of the CDR3: TGTGCCAGCAGTTTCCCTCAGGCCAGCGAAGCTTTCTTT.

CDR3 in DNA: TGTGCCAGCAGTTTCGCGGTGCAAGAGACCCAGTACTTC. It encodes CASSFAVQETQYF. The gene calls are TRBV27 and TRBJ2-5; D gene ambiguous. The CDR3 runs to 13 residues. From germline, CDR1 is MNHEY and CDR2 SMNVEV (reference sequence). Trimming removed 3 bases at V and 2 bases at J, with 7 bases between.